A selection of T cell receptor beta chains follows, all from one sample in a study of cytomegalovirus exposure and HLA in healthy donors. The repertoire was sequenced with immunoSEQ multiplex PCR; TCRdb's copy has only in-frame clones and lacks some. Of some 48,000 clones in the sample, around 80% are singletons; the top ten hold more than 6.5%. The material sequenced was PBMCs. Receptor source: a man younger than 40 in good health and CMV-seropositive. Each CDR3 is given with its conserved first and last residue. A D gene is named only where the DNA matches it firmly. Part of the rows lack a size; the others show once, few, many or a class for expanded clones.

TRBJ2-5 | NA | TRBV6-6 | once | TGTGCCACCGAATCGGGAGCTGATTTCTACCAAGAGACCCAGTACTTC | CATESGADFYQETQYF
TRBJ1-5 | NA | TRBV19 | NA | TGTGCCAGTAGTATAGATCGGTTGAGGACATCAGCCTATAGCAATCAGCCCCAGCATTTT | CASSIDRLRTSAYSNQPQHF
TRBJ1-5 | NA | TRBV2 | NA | TGTGCCAGCAGTGAAGCGCTTGCGTATATGAGGCCCCAGCATTTT | CASSEALAYMRPQHF
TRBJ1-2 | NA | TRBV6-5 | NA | TGTGCCAGCAGTTCCCCCCTCGGGGGGCAGAACTATGGCTACACCTTC | CASSSPLGGQNYGYTF
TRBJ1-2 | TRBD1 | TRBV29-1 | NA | TGCAGCGTTGATTCAGGGGGTTATGGCTACACCTTC | CSVDSGGYGYTF
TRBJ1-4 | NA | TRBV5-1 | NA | TGCGCCAGCAGCTTGAGCGGACCCAATGAAAAACTGTTTTTT | CASSLSGPNEKLFF
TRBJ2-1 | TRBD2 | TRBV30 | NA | TGTGCCTGGAGTGTAAGCAGCGGGGGCCAGGAGTTCTTC | CAWSVSSGGQEFF
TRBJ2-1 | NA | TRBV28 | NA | TGTGCCAGCAGTTATACTACCTTCTCCTACAATGAGCAGTTCTTC | CASSYTTFSYNEQFF
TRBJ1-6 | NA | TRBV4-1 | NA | TGCGCCAGCAGCCAAGATCCCGGGTCACCCCTCCACTTT | CASSQDPGSPLHF
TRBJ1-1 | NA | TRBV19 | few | TGTGCCAGTATCGAGAGGGCCGACACTGAAGCTTTCTTT | CASIERADTEAFF
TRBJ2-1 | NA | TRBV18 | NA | TGTGCCAGCTCACTTACAGGGTATTCCTACAATGAGCAGTTCTTC | CASSLTGYSYNEQFF
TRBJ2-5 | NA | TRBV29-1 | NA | TGCAGCGTTGGAACGGGGGAGACCCAGTACTTC | CSVGTGETQYF
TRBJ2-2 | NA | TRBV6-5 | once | TGTGCCAGCAACTCGCTACGAGGGAACACCGGGGAGCTGTTTTTT | CASNSLRGNTGELFF
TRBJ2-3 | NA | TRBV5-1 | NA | TGCGCCAGCAGCTTAACTACTAGCACAGATACGCAGTATTTT | CASSLTTSTDTQYF
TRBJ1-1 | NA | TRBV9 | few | TGTGCCAGCAGCCCAAACGTGGGACTGGGCACTGAAGCTTTCTTT | CASSPNVGLGTEAFF
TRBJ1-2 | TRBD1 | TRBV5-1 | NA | TGCGCCAGCAGCTTGGGCGGGGACAGGGGTTACACCTTC | CASSLGGDRGYTF
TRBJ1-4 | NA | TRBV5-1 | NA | TGCGCCAGCAGCTTGACGGGAAACAGCGCAACTAATGAAAAACTGTTTTTT | CASSLTGNSATNEKLFF
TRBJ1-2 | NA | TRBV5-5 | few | TGTGCCAGCAGCTCCGATGGAGGGCTCGGCTATGGCTACACCTTC | CASSSDGGLGYGYTF
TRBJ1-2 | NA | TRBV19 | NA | TGTGCCAGTAGTATCGGGGGTCGGGCTAACTATGGCTACACCTTC | CASSIGGRANYGYTF
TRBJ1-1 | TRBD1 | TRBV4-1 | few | TGCGCCAGCAGCCAGCACCTGGGACAGGGAAATGTTGCTTTCTTT | CASSQHLGQGNVAFF
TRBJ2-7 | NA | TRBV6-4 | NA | TGTGCCAGCAGTGCCTTGGGGGGTCCCAACTACGAGCAGTACTTC | CASSALGGPNYEQYF
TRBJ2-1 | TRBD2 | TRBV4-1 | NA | TGCGCCAGCAGCTCGGTAGGACTAGTTTTCAATGAGCAGTTCTTC | CASSSVGLVFNEQFF
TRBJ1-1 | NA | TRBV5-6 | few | TGTGCCAGCAGCTTGACAGGTGTGAACACTGAAGCTTTCTTT | CASSLTGVNTEAFF